Listed here is a single T cell receptor beta chain. The data were obtained in a study of T cell changes during pregnancy in multiple sclerosis. The method was immunoSEQ multiplex PCR; TCRdb's version includes in-frame clones alone and lacks a portion of them. The sample shows about 84,000 clones, 85% to 95% of them seen only once. V was clipped by 3 bases and J by 3 bases, with 8 bases between them. The CDR3 contains 13 residues. Looked up from germline, CDR1 is SGHVS and CDR2 is FQNEAQ. The source is a female donor in good health, enrolled as a control in a pregnancy study. This chain connects TRBV7-8 to TRBJ1-2; D remains ambiguous. The material sequenced was peripheral blood, taken in the second trimester of pregnancy. The CDR3 reads CASSLVADYGYTF. The DNA of the CDR3 is TGTGCCAGCAGCTTGGTGGCAGACTATGGCTACACCTTC.